This T cell receptor beta chain was identified in a study of T cells after yellow fever vaccination. TCRdb itself ran the 5' RACE reads through MiXCR, one entry per CDR3 protein. The sample contains over 250,000 distinct CDR3 sequences, around 5.3% of which appear only once. CDR3 length equals 11 residues. V was pared by 6 bases and J by 5 bases, with 5 bases between. Germline-derived CDR1 and CDR2 are MDHEN and SYDVKM. Sequences were derived from CD4+ T cells sorted from PBMCs, sampled on the day of the yellow fever booster vaccination. The receptor's source is a man in his late teens or twenties who received the YFV17D yellow fever vaccine. The V call is TRBV28, the J call TRBJ1-5; D not certain. CDR3 residues: CASRSDQPQHF. Written as DNA, the CDR3 is TGTGCCAGCAGATCAGATCAGCCCCAGCATTTT.